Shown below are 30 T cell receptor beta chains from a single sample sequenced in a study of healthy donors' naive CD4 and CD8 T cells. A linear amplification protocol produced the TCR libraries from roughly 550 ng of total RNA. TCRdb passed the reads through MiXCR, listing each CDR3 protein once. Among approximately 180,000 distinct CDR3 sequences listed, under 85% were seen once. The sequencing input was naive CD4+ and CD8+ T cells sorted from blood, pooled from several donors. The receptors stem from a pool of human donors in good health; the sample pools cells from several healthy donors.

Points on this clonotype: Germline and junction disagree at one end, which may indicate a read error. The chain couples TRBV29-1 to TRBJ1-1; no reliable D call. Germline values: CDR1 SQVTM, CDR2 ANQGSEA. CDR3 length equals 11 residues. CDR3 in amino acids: CSVDSNAEAFF. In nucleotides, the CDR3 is TGCAGCGTTGACTCGAACGCTGAAGCTTTCTTT. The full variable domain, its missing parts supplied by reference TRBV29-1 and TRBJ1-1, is SAVISQKPSRDICQRGTSLTIQCQVDSQVTMMFWYRQQPGQSLTLIATANQGSEATYESGFVIDKFPISRPNLTFSTLTVSNMSPEDSSIYLCSVDSNAEAFFGQGTRLTVV.

The CDR3 DNA reads TGTGCCAGTAGTATAGCCCAGAATCAGCCCCAGCATTTT. Protein sequence: CASSIAQNQPQHF. V gene TRBV19 combines with J gene TRBJ1-5; D is undetermined. Germline assignment: CDR1 LNHDA and CDR2 SQIVND (reference sequence). This CDR3 spans 13 amino acids. The ends were cut back, 1 base at V and 4 bases at J, with 5 bases in the middle.

The chain's CDR3 is CAWTRDTSSNEQFF. DNA of the CDR3: TGTGCCTGGACCCGGGATACCTCTTCCAATGAGCAGTTCTTC. The rearrangement links TRBV30 to TRBJ2-1; a possible D gene is TRBD2 (5 bases). The ends were cut back, 4 bases at V and 6 bases at J, with 16 bases in the middle. The CDR3 covers 14 residues. CDR1 is GTSNPN, CDR2 SVGIG, per germline (reference sequence).

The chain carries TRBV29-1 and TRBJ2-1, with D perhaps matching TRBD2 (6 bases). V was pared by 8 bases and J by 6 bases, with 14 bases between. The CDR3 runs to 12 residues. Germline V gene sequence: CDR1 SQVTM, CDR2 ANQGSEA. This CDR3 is CSSTGGPNEQFF. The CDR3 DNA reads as TGCAGCTCAACCGGAGGGCCCAATGAGCAGTTCTTC.

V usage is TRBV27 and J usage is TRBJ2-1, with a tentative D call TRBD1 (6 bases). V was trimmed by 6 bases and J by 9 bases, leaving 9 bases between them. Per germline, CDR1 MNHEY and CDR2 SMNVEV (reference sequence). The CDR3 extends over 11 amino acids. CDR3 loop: CASRLGGEQFF. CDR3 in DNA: TGTGCCAGCAGGCTAGGGGGTGAGCAGTTCTTC.

The CDR3 nucleotides read TGTGCCATCAGTGAGCCCCCGACTAGCGGGAGGAACAATGAGCAGTTCTTC. This encodes CAISEPPTSGRNNEQFF. The rearrangement links TRBV10-3 to TRBJ2-1, with 13 bases that match TRBD2. CDR3 length: 17 amino acids. CDR1 ENHRY and CDR2 SYGVKD come from the germline V gene. J lost 5 bases, V lost 2 bases, and 6 bases had no gene match.

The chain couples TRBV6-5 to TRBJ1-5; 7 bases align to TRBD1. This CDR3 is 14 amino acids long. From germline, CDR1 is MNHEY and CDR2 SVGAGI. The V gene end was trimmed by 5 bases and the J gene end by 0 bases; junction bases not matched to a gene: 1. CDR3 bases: TGTGCCAGCAGTGGGACAGCTAGCAATCAGCCCCAGCATTTT. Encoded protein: CASSGTASNQPQHF.

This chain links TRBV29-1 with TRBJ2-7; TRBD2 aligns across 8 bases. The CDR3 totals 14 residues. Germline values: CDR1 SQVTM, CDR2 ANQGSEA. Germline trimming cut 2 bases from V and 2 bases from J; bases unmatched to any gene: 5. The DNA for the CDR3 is TGCAGCGTTGAATTGGCTAGCGGGCCCTACGAGCAGTACTTC. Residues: CSVELASGPYEQYF.

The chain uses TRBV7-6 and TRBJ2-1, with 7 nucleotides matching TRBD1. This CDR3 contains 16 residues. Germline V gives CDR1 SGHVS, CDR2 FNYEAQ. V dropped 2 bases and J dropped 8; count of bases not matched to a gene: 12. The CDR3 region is CASSLRPGQIPHEQFF. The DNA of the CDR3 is TGTGCCAGCAGCTTACGCCCGGGACAGATCCCCCATGAGCAGTTCTTC.

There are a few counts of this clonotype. The CDR3 is CSVEGLAGEQETQYF. CDR3 sequence (DNA): TGCAGCGTTGAAGGACTAGCGGGGGAGCAAGAGACCCAGTACTTC. The chain is built from TRBV29-1 and TRBJ2-5; 12 positions agree with TRBD2. The CDR3 length is 15 residues. CDR1 and CDR2 (germline): SQVTM, ANQGSEA. The J segment lost 2 bases and the V segment lost 1 base, leaving 2 bases of the junction unmatched.

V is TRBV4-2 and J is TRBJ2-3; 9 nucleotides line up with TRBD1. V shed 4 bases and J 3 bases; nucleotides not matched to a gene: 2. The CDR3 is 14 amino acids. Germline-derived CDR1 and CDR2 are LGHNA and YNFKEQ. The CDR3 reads CASSPGQGTDTQYF. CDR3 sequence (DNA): TGTGCCAGCAGCCCTGGACAGGGGACAGATACGCAGTATTTT.

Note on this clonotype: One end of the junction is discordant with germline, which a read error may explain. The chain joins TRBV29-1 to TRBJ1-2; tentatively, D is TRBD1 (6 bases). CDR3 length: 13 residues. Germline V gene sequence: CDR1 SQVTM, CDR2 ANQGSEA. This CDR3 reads CSVDLAGTYDYTF. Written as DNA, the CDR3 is TGCAGCGTTGACCTGGCCGGGACATATGACTACACCTTC.

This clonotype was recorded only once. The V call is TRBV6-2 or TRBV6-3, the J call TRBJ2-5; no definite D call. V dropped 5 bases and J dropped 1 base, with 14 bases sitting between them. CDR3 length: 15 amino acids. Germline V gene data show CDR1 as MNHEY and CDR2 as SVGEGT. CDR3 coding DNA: TGTGCCAGCAGTCTGCATGGACGGTTCCAAGAGACCCAGTACTTC. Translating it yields CASSLHGRFQETQYF.

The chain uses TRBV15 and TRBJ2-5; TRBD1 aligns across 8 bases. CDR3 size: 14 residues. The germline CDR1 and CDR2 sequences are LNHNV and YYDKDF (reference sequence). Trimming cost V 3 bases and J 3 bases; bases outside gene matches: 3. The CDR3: CATSSGQGEETQYF. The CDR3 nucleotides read TGTGCCACCAGCAGCGGACAGGGTGAAGAGACCCAGTACTTC.

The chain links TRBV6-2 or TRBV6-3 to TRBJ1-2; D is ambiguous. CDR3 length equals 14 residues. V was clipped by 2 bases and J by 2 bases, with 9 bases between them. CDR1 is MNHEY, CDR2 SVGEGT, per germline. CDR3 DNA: TGTGCCAGCAGTTACCAGGTTAACAACTATGGCTACACCTTC. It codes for CASSYQVNNYGYTF.

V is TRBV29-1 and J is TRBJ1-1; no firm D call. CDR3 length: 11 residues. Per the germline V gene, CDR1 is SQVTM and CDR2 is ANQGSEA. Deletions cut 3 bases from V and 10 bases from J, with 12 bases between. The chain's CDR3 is CSVERERGAFF. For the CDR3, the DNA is TGCAGCGTTGAGAGGGAACGCGGAGCTTTCTTT.

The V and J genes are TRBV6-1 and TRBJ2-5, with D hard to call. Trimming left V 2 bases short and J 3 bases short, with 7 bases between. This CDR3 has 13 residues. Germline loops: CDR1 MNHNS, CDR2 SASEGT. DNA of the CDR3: TGTGCCAGCAGTGAAACCCATAAAGAGACCCAGTACTTC. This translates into CASSETHKETQYF.

The DNA of the CDR3 is TGTGCCAGCAGTTTAGGGGAGGGGGCATTTGGAAAGACCCAGTACTTC. This sequence encodes CASSLGEGAFGKTQYF. This chain connects TRBV12-3 or TRBV12-4 to TRBJ2-5; possibly TRBD1 or TRBD2 for D (7 bases each). The CDR3 runs to 16 residues. Between the trimmed V and J ends, which lost 1 base and 6 bases, there was a span of 18 bases.

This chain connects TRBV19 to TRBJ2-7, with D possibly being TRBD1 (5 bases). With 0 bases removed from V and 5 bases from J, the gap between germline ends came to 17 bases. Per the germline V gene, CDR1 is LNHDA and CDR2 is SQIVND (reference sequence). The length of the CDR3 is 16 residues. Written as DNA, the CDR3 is TGTGCCAGTAGTATAGATCGATCCGTGGGGCTCAACGAGCAGTACTTC. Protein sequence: CASSIDRSVGLNEQYF.

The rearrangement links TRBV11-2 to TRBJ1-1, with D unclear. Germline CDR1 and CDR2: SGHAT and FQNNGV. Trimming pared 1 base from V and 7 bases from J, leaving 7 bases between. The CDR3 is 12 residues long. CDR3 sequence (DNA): TGTGCCAGCAGCTTAGGGAGTCGTGAAGCTTTCTTT. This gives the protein CASSLGSREAFF. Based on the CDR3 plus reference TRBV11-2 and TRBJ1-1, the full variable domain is EAGVAQSPRYKIIEKRQSVAFWCNPISGHATLYWYQQILGQGPKLLIQFQNNGVVDDSQLPKDRFSAERLKGVDSTLKIQPAKLEDSAVYLCASSLGSREAFFGQGTRLTVV.

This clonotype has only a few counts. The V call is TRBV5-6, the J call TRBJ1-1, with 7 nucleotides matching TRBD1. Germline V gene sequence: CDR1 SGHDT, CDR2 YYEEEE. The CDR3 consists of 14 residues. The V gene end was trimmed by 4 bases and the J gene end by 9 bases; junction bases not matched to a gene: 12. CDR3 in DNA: TGTGCCAGCAGCCCCCGAACAGGGGTCGGGCAAGCTTTCTTT. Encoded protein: CASSPRTGVGQAFF.

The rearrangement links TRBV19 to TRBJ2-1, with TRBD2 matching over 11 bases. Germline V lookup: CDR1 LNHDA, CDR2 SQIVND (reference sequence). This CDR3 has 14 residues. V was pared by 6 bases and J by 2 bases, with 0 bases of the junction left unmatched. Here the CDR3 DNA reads TGTGCCAGTAGGACTAGCGGGGCCTACAATGAGCAGTTCTTC. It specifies CASRTSGAYNEQFF.

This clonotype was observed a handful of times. In nucleotides, the CDR3 is TGTGCCAGCAGTTACTCGACTGGCTATGGCTACACCTTC. Translating it yields CASSYSTGYGYTF. The chain employs TRBV6-6 and TRBJ1-2; D not resolved. This CDR3 is built from 13 residues. CDR1 is MNHNY and CDR2 is SVGAGI in the germline V gene (reference sequence). Trimming shortened V by 0 bases and J by 4 bases, and 6 bases separated the two germline ends.

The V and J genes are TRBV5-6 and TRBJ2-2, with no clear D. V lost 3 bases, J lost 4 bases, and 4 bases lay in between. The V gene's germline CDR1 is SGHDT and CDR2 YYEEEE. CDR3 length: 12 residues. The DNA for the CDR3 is TGTGCCAGCAGCTCGACCACCGGGGAGCTGTTTTTT. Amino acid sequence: CASSSTTGELFF.

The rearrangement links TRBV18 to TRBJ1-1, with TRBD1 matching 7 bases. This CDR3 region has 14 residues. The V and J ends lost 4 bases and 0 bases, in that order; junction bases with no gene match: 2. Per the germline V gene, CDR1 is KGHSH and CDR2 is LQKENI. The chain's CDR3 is CASSRDSLNTEAFF. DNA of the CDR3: TGTGCCAGCTCACGGGACAGTTTGAACACTGAAGCTTTCTTT. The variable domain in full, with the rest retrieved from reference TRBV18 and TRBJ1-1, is NAGVMQNPRHLVRRRGQEARLRCSPMKGHSHVYWYRQLPEEGLKFMVYLQKENIIDESGMPKERFSAEFPKEGPSILRIQQVVRGDSAAYFCASSRDSLNTEAFFGQGTRLTVV.

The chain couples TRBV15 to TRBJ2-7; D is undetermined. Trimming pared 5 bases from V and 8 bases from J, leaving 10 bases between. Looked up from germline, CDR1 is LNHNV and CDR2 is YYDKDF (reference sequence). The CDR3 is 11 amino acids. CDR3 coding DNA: TGTGCCACCAGCGGTAGTTTGCAGCAGTACGTC. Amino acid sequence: CATSGSLQQYV.

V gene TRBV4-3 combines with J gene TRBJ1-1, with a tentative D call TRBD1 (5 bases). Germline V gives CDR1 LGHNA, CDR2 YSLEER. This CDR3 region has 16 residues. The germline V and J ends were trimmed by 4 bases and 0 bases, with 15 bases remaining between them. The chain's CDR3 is CASSPRDGGMNTEAFF. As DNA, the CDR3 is TGCGCCAGCAGCCCACGGGACGGAGGAATGAACACTGAAGCTTTCTTT.

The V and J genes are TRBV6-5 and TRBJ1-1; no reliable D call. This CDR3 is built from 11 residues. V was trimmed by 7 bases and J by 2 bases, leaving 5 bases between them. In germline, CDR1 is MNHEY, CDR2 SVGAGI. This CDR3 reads CASTSNTEAFF. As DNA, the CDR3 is TGTGCCAGCACTTCAAACACTGAAGCTTTCTTT.

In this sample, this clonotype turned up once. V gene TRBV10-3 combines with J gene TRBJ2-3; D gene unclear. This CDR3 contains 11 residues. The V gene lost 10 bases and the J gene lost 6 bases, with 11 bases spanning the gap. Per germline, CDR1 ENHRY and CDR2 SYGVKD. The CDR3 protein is CASTRLDTQYF. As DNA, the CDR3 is TGTGCCAGCACCCGTCTGGATACGCAGTATTTT.

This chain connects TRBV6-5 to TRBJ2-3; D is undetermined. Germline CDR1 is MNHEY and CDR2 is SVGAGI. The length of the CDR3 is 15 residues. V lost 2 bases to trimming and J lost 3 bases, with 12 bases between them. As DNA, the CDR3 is TGTGCCAGCAGTTACGCGAACGATGGGACAGATACGCAGTATTTT. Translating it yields CASSYANDGTDTQYF.